A single sample gave rise to the 21 T cell receptor beta chains below, sequenced in a study of quantifying T cell responses using KT2 cells. Study information: TCR alpha and beta constant-region primers primed reverse transcription of RNA.

The cDNA 3' end received a ligated oligonucleotide with a UMI. The first PCR ran 3 to 5 cycles with an equimolar RC1.1 and RC1.2 beta primer mix. One entry per CDR3 protein results from TCRdb running MiXCR on the UMI-ligation and nested PCR reads. Among tens of thousands of distinct CDR3 sequences listed, roughly 7.2% were seen once. The material sequenced was PBMCs spiked with cells of the T cell clone KT2. Receptors were obtained from a human donor.

This clonotype was recorded a few times. The chain uses TRBV20-1 and TRBJ2-5, with TRBD2 matching 12 bases. J was trimmed by 4 bases and V by 5 bases; bases with no gene match: 2. The CDR3 runs 13 residues. Germline V gives CDR1 DFQATT, CDR2 SNEGSKA (reference sequence). The CDR3 DNA is TGCAGTGCTCTAGCGGGGGGGCTAGAGACCCAGTACTTC. Its protein is CSALAGGLETQYF.

The V call is TRBV2, the J call TRBJ2-7; the D is unclear. Germline V lookup: CDR1 SNHLY, CDR2 FYNNEI. CDR3 size: 14 residues. V gave up 0 bases and J gave up 1 base, with 7 bases separating them. CDR3 amino acids: CASSEALRSYEQYF. As DNA, the CDR3 is TGTGCCAGCAGTGAAGCGCTTCGGTCCTACGAGCAGTACTTC.

This sequence joins TRBV12-3 or TRBV12-4 and TRBJ1-5; possible D gene TRBD1, 5 bases. This CDR3 has 13 amino acids. Trimming removed 2 bases from V and 6 bases from J, with 8 bases in between. The CDR3 sequence: CASSLQGPQPQHF. CDR3 nucleotides: TGTGCCAGCAGTTTACAGGGCCCTCAGCCCCAGCATTTT.

This clonotype was seen only a few times. CDR3 nucleotides: TGTGCCACCAGTGATTCGTGGGGGTACCCAGGCAATGAGCAGTTCTTC. This translates into CATSDSWGYPGNEQFF. The rearrangement uses TRBV24-1 and TRBJ2-1; the D call may be TRBD1 or TRBD2 (5 bases each). Germline-derived CDR1 and CDR2 are KGHDR and SFDVKD. The CDR3 extends over 16 amino acids. V was clipped by 2 bases and J by 6 bases, with 16 bases between them.

This clonotype has at least ten counts. The chain combines TRBV7-9 with TRBJ2-3, with 13 bases fitting TRBD2. CDR3 size: 19 residues. Germline CDR1 reads SEHNR; CDR2 reads FQNEAQ (reference sequence). V gave up 5 bases and J gave up 0 bases; unmatched junction bases: 11. In DNA form, the CDR3 reads TGTGCCAGCAGCGCAACATTGGGGACTAGCGGGGCTAGCACAGATACGCAGTATTTT. Amino acids: CASSATLGTSGASTDTQYF.

This clonotype has at least ten counts. The V and J genes are TRBV2 and TRBJ1-2, with no clear D. This CDR3 contains 13 residues. Germline V gene data show CDR1 as SNHLY and CDR2 as FYNNEI. Trimming removed 2 bases at V and 5 bases at J, with 9 bases between. The CDR3 reads CASSERQVYGYTF. The CDR3 DNA is TGTGCCAGCAGTGAACGCCAGGTTTATGGCTACACCTTC.

The table lists this clonotype with a few counts. This chain uses TRBV5-6 with TRBJ2-1; D perhaps matches TRBD1 (7 bases). The CDR3 is made up of 16 amino acids. Looked up from germline, CDR1 is SGHDT and CDR2 is YYEEEE. The V gene lost 3 bases and the J gene lost 4 bases, with 17 bases spanning the gap. In DNA, the CDR3 is TGTGCCAGCAGCTGGGGGGCGGGGACAGAGTACAATGAGCAGTTCTTC. Protein: CASSWGAGTEYNEQFF.

This chain uses TRBV5-5 with TRBJ2-3, with D unresolved. There are 15 residues in the CDR3. V was clipped by 4 bases and J by 1 base, with 13 bases between them. Germline V lookup: CDR1 SGHKS, CDR2 YYEKEE (reference sequence). CDR3 sequence reads: CASSPLILGTDTQYF. CDR3 DNA: TGTGCCAGCAGCCCCCTCATTCTTGGCACAGATACGCAGTATTTT.

Ten or more counts support this clonotype. The chain is built from TRBV19 and TRBJ2-2, with D possibly being TRBD2 (7 bases). Trimming cost V 4 bases and J 4 bases, with 13 bases left between them. The CDR3 length is 15 residues. CDR1 and CDR2 from the germline V gene are LNHDA and SQIVND (reference sequence). CDR3 sequence (DNA): TGTGCCAGTAGTACCGGGGGGCCGGGCACCGGGGAGCTGTTTTTT. This codes for CASSTGGPGTGELFF.

This clonotype was seen a few times. The DNA for the CDR3 is TGTGCCAGCAGCTTAGTGGGCAGGAACTCCTACGAGCAGTACTTC. It translates to CASSLVGRNSYEQYF. The V gene is TRBV7-2, the J gene TRBJ2-7, with D unclear. CDR3 length: 15 residues. Trimming took 1 base from V and 0 from J, leaving 10 bases between them. Germline values: CDR1 SGHTA, CDR2 FQGNSA.

This sequence joins TRBV9 and TRBJ1-1, with a tentative D call TRBD1 (6 bases). Trimming removed 7 bases from V and 5 bases from J, with 15 bases in between. Per germline, CDR1 SGDLS and CDR2 YYNGEE. The CDR3 is made up of 13 amino acids. The CDR3, as DNA: TGTGCCAGCTCACAGGGATTGGAAACTGAAGCTTTCTTT. Protein product: CASSQGLETEAFF.

As concerns this clonotype: A much larger clone is a single base away; this may be a read error. The chain links TRBV29-1 to TRBJ1-4; D gene ambiguous. CDR1 is SQVTM and CDR2 is ANQGSEA in the germline V gene. With 5 bases removed from V and 1 base from J, the gap between germline ends came to 20 bases. The CDR3 length is 17 residues. In nucleotides, the CDR3 is TGCAGCGTTCCGAAGACCCAGCAACTGGAAACTAATGAAAAACTGTTTTTT. It codes for CSVPKTQQLETNEKLFF. The entire variable domain, with the rest obtained from reference TRBV29-1 and TRBJ1-4, is as follows: SAVISQKPSRDICQRGTSLTIQCQVDSQVTMMFWYRQQPGQSLTLIATANQGSEATYESGFVIDKFPISRPNLTFSTLTVSNMSPEDSSIYLCSVPKTQQLETNEKLFFGSGTQLSVL.

This rearrangement joins TRBV9 to TRBJ2-5; D might be TRBD2 (5 bases). V was cut by 0 bases and J by 5 bases, with 8 bases left in between. The V gene's germline CDR1 is SGDLS and CDR2 YYNGEE. The CDR3 consists of 13 residues. The CDR3 bases are TGTGCCAGCAGCGTAGCTAGCAGGGAGACCCAGTACTTC. This encodes CASSVASRETQYF.

This clonotype was observed at least ten times. The V call is TRBV6-6, the J call TRBJ1-1; the D gene is possibly TRBD1 (6 bases). This CDR3 is 12 amino acids long. Deletions cut 6 bases from V and 3 bases from J, with 8 bases between. Germline V CDR1 and CDR2: MNHNY, SVGAGI (reference sequence). CDR3 sequence: CASSGGHTEAFF. The CDR3 coding sequence is TGTGCCAGCAGCGGGGGGCACACTGAAGCTTTCTTT.

This clonotype appeared a single time. The rearrangement links TRBV12-3 or TRBV12-4 to TRBJ2-1; possible D gene TRBD1, 5 bases. Trimming removed 7 bases from V and 10 bases from J, with 29 bases in between. This CDR3 is 17 amino acids long. CDR3 in DNA: TGTGCCAGCAAGGCAAGCTTAGGTTTGAAAGGGGTCAAGGAGCAGTTCTTC. It encodes CASKASLGLKGVKEQFF.

This clonotype was seen a handful of times. The chain joins TRBV20-1 to TRBJ1-2; TRBD1 agrees at 9 bases. V lost 2 bases to trimming and J lost 8 bases; unmatched junction nucleotides: 6. Germline lookup yields CDR1 DFQATT and CDR2 SNEGSKA (reference sequence). The CDR3 covers 13 residues. CDR3 in DNA: TGCAGTGCTAGAAAACAGGGGGCGCGCGGCTACACCTTC. Encoded protein: CSARKQGARGYTF.

This clonotype was seen many times. V usage is TRBV4-1 and J usage is TRBJ1-5, with D uncertain. V was trimmed by 1 base and J by 3 bases, leaving 10 bases between them. The CDR3 is made up of 15 amino acids. CDR1 and CDR2 (germline): MGHRA, YSYEKL. The CDR3 DNA follows: TGCGCCAGCAGCCAAGCCTCACAGAACAATCAGCCCCAGCATTTT. Translated, it gives CASSQASQNNQPQHF.

This clonotype was picked up many times. The chain is built from TRBV5-1 and TRBJ2-5; TRBD2 is a possible D gene (6 bases). The CDR3 spans 13 residues. Trimming removed 5 bases from V and 0 bases from J, with 8 bases in between. Germline V gives CDR1 SGHRS, CDR2 YFSETQ. The CDR3 sequence is CASSRGYQETQYF. The CDR3 coding sequence is TGCGCCAGCAGTCGGGGGTACCAAGAGACCCAGTACTTC.

Many counts were recorded for this clonotype. The V call is TRBV18, the J call TRBJ1-5; D unresolved. The germline gives CDR1 KGHSH, CDR2 LQKENI. This CDR3 spans 19 amino acids. Deletions cut 1 base from V and 1 base from J, with 20 bases between. CDR3 sequence (DNA): TGTGCCAGCTCACCACAAAGGGCAGGAGGCACGGCAAGCAATCAGCCCCAGCATTTT. It yields the protein CASSPQRAGGTASNQPQHF.

The rearrangement joins TRBV10-3 to TRBJ2-1; TRBD2 matches at 13 bases. Germline V gene sequence: CDR1 ENHRY, CDR2 SYGVKD. The CDR3 runs to 17 residues. The junction had 11 bases not matched to a gene; V was cut back by 6 bases and J by 6 bases. The CDR3 DNA follows: TGTGCCATCAGCGAGACTAGCGGGAGGACTTTTCGCAATGAGCAGTTCTTC. It yields the protein CAISETSGRTFRNEQFF.

This chain connects TRBV4-2 to TRBJ2-3; either TRBD1 or TRBD2 may supply D (6 bases each). V gave up 4 bases and J gave up 0 bases, with 23 bases separating them. CDR1 is LGHNA, CDR2 YNFKEQ, per germline. This CDR3 region has 19 residues. The CDR3: CASSRGDWDNLKSTDTQYF. As DNA, the CDR3 is TGTGCCAGCAGCCGTGGGGACTGGGACAATTTAAAGAGCACAGATACGCAGTATTTT.